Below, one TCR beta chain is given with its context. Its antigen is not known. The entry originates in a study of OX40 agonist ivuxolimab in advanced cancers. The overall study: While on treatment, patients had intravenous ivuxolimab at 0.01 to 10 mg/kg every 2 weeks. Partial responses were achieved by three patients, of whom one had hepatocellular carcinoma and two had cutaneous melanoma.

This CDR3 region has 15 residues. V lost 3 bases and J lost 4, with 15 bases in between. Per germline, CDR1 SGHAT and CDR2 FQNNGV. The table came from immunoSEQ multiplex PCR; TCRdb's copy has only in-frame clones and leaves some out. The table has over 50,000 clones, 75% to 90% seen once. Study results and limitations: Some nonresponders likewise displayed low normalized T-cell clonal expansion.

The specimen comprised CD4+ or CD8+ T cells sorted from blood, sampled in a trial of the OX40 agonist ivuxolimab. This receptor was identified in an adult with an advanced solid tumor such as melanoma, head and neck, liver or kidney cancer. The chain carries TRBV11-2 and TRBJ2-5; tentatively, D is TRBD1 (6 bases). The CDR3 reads CASSLNIDRPETQYF. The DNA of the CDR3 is TGTGCCAGCAGCTTGAACATTGACAGGCCAGAGACCCAGTACTTC.